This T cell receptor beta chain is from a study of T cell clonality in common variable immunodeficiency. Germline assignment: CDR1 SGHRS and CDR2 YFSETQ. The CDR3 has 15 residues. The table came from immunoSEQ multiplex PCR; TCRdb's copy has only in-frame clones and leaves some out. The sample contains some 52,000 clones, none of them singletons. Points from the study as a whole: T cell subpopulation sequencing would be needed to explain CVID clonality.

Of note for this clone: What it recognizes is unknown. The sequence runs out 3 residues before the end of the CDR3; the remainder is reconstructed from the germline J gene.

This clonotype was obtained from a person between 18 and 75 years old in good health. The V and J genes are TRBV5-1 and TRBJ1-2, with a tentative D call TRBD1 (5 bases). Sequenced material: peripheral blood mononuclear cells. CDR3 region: CASSLGSGVGWGYTF. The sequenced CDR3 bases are TGCGCCAGCAGCTTGGGCTCGGGGGTCGGATGGGGC.